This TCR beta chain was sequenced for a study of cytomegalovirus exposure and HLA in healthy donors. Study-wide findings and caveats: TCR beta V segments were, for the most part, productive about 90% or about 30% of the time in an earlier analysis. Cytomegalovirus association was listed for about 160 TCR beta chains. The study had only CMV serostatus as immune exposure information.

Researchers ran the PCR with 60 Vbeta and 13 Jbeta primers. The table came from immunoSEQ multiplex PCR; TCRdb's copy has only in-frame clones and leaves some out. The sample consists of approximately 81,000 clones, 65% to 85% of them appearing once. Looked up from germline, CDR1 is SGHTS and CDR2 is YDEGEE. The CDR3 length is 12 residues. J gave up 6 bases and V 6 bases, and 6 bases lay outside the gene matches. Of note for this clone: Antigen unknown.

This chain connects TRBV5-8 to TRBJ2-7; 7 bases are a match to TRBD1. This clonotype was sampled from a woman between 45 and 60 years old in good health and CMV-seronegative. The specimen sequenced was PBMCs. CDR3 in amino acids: CASMLTGFEQYV. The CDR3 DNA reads TGTGCCAGCATGCTGACAGGGTTCGAGCAGTACGTC.